This T cell receptor beta chain is from a study of blood T cell repertoires in COVID-19. On the study more broadly: The samples span acute and convalescent COVID-19 from the United States, Italy and Spain. PBMCs, B-cell-depleted T cells, or T cells were the source of the cDNA or gDNA that made up the material.

Profiling relied on immunoSEQ multiplex PCR, and the TCRdb table lists in-frame clones only, not all of them. Here the sample spans roughly 430,000 clones, about 88% being singletons. In assigning cohorts, the study relied on participant-reported clinical history. Each exposed participant met a COVID-19 case in the 2 weeks preceding study entry. This clone was picked up many times. Trimming cost V 4 bases and J 0 bases; bases outside gene matches: 11. This CDR3 spans 19 amino acids. Germline values: CDR1 LGHNA, CDR2 YNFKEQ. Sequences were obtained from PBMCs or T cells enriched from blood (not recorded which). This receptor was taken from a woman younger than 35 who had been exposed to COVID-19. The chain couples TRBV4-2 to TRBJ2-7; 14 bases are shared with TRBD2. DNA of the CDR3: TGTGCCAGCAGCCTCGGGACTAGCGGGGGCCCAATACACTCCTACGAGCAGTACTTC. The encoded protein is CASSLGTSGGPIHSYEQYF.